These 5 T cell receptor beta chains were sequenced from one sample in a study of glioma-infiltrating T cells. Amplification of TCR alpha and beta CDR3 regions from RNA used iRepertoire nested multiplex PCR. TCRdb re-derived calls from the multiplex PCR reads in MiXCR, one entry per CDR3 protein. Of about 4,900 distinct CDR3 sequences in the sample, more than 25% were seen once. Sequencing used glioma tissue, nonneoplastic brain tissue, or PBMCs (not recorded which). These receptors originate from a human donor with low-grade glioma or glioblastoma, undergoing nonglioma brain surgery, or in good health (not recorded which).

In the case of this clonotype: A much more abundant neighbour one base away suggests this may be a read error. CDR3 amino acids: CASSLTGEYEQYF. In DNA form, the CDR3 reads TGCGCCAGCAGCTTAACAGGGGAGTACGAGCAGTACTTC. The chain carries TRBV5-1 and TRBJ2-7; 7 positions agree with TRBD1. The CDR3 runs 13 residues. The germline V gene encodes CDR1 SGHRS and CDR2 YFSETQ. V lost 2 bases to trimming and J lost 4 bases; unmatched junction nucleotides: 3.

In its sample, this clonotype is large. This chain uses TRBV27 with TRBJ1-1; the D is unclear. Trimming took off 6 bases at V and 2 bases at J, with 7 bases between the two ends. This CDR3 comprises 12 residues. Germline V CDR1 and CDR2: MNHEY, SMNVEV (reference sequence). In DNA form, the CDR3 reads TGTGCCAGCAGAAAACTTAACACTGAAGCTTTCTTT. Amino acids: CASRKLNTEAFF.

As to this clonotype: It may be a read error: a sequence one base away is much more abundant. The V and J genes are TRBV12-5 and TRBJ2-5; 8 positions agree with TRBD2. The V gene end was trimmed by 7 bases and the J gene end by 5 bases; junction bases not matched to a gene: 12. In germline, CDR1 is LGHNT, CDR2 FRNRAP. The CDR3 extends over 15 amino acids. The CDR3 nucleotides are TGTGCTAGTGAGATAAACGGGGGGGCCATTGAGACCCAGTACTTC. It translates to CASEINGGAIETQYF. The full variable domain, rest sourced from reference TRBV12-5 and TRBJ2-5, is DARVTQTPRHKVTEMGQEVTMRCQPILGHNTVFWYRQTMMQGLELLAYFRNRAPLDDSGMPKDRFSAEMPDATLATLKIQPSEPRDSAVYFCASEINGGAIETQYFGPGTRLLVL.

This clonotype counts as medium-sized (0.01 to 0.1%). This chain uses TRBV27 with TRBJ2-5; D might be TRBD1 or TRBD2, each matching 6 bases. In germline, CDR1 is MNHEY, CDR2 SMNVEV (reference sequence). This CDR3 is built from 15 residues. The V end was cut by 10 bases, the J end by 1 base, with 19 bases between. The CDR3, as DNA: TGTGCCACCATAGGGGGGCCTGTAAGCCAAGAGACCCAGTACTTC. It specifies CATIGGPVSQETQYF.

The chain recombines TRBV5-6 with TRBJ1-4; no definite D call. The CDR3 is 14 amino acids. Germline V lookup: CDR1 SGHDT, CDR2 YYEEEE. Trimming pared 4 bases from V and 5 bases from J, leaving 12 bases between. The CDR3 loop reads CASSPILVNEKLFF. The CDR3 region has the DNA TGTGCCAGCAGCCCCATACTTGTAAATGAAAAACTGTTTTTT.